The count of the clone carrying this T cell receptor (beta chain) is one. Its antigen is not identified. The sample is drawn from a study of T cell responses to AZD1222 COVID-19 vaccine. Notes on the study in general: The donor group comprised mostly white British people and more females; the analysis possibly underestimated clonal diversity.

The data were produced by immunoSEQ multiplex PCR, yet TCRdb's version contains in-frame clones alone and is incomplete. This table holds fewer than 85,000 clones, 83% found once. Germline values: CDR1 MDHEN, CDR2 SYDVKM. The CDR3 covers 13 residues. V lost 3 bases and J 3 bases, leaving 8 bases between the germline ends. This material consisted of peripheral blood, taken 28 days after the second AZD1222 dose. This TCR came from an adult who received the AZD1222 COVID-19 vaccine. The chain employs TRBV28 and TRBJ1-2; D gene uncertain. The CDR3 spells CASSFNGDYGYTF. Here the CDR3 DNA reads TGTGCCAGCAGTTTTAATGGGGACTATGGCTACACCTTC.